Shown below are 3 T cell receptor beta chains from a single sample sequenced in a study of CD8 T cells in ankylosing spondylitis. TCRdb re-derived calls from the 5' RACE reads in MiXCR, one entry per CDR3 protein. The sample lists about 310,000 distinct CDR3 sequences, around 20% occurring once. What was sequenced was blood, either unsorted or a sorted T cell fraction (not recorded which). All receptors come from a female donor with ankylosing spondylitis or in good health (not recorded which).

This clonotype was picked up a small number of times. The V gene is TRBV10-3, the J gene TRBJ1-2; D ambiguous. Germline V gene sequence: CDR1 ENHRY, CDR2 SYGVKD. V was shortened by 3 bases and J by 4 bases, with 6 bases between the two germline ends. CDR3 length equals 12 residues. CDR3 DNA: TGTGCCATCAGTGACACAGCCTATGGCTACACCTTC. Its translation: CAISDTAYGYTF.

This sequence joins TRBV9 and TRBJ2-1, with D possibly TRBD2 on 6 matching bases. The ends were cut back, 3 bases at V and 0 bases at J, with 16 bases in the middle. Germline V lookup: CDR1 SGDLS, CDR2 YYNGEE. CDR3 size: 17 residues. The CDR3 sequence: CASSGLRGRSSYNEQFF. CDR3 nucleotide sequence: TGTGCCAGCAGCGGACTACGGGGGAGGAGCTCCTACAATGAGCAGTTCTTC. Full variable domain (missing parts from reference TRBV9 and TRBJ2-1): DSGVTQTPKHLITATGQRVTLRCSPRSGDLSVYWYQQSLDQGLQFLIQYYNGEERAKGNILERFSAQQFPDLHSELNLSSLELGDSALYFCASSGLRGRSSYNEQFFGPGTRLTVL.

This rearrangement joins TRBV7-2 to TRBJ2-7; 8 bases align to TRBD2. Germline CDR1 reads SGHTA; CDR2 reads FQGNSA. The ends lost 0 bases at V and 5 bases at J; junction bases unmatched: 6. CDR3 length: 15 residues. The CDR3 loop is CASSLAVTSANEQYF. The CDR3 DNA is TGTGCCAGCAGCTTAGCGGTGACTAGCGCGAACGAGCAGTACTTC.